The 6 T cell receptor beta chains reported below all come from one sample, sequenced in a study of T cell clonality in common variable immunodeficiency. Produced via immunoSEQ multiplex PCR; TCRdb's table is partial and in-frame only. Observed are 50,000 to 65,000 clones, no singletons, with the top ten taking less than 2%. Material: peripheral blood mononuclear cells. These receptor sequences come from a person aged 18 to 75 in good health.

This clone was seen ten or more times. Read coverage stops 3 residues before the CDR3 terminus; the germline J gene supplies the remainder. The rearrangement links TRBV12-3 or TRBV12-4 to TRBJ1-2, with 10 bases aligning to TRBD1. CDR3 length: 14 amino acids. Incomplete CDR3 DNA: TGTGCCAGCAGTTTAGGTGGGACAGGGGTCGGC. Translated: CASSLGGTGVG. The whole CDR3 sequence reads CASSLGGTGVGYTF.

This clone was observed many times. The observed sequence ends 3 residues before the CDR3 terminus, with the missing tail filled in from the germline J gene. The chain combines TRBV19 with TRBJ2-2, with 11 nucleotides matching TRBD2. This CDR3 is 16 amino acids long. V lost 5 bases, J lost 3 bases, and 5 bases stayed unmatched. The germline V gene encodes CDR1 LNHDA and CDR2 SQIVND (reference sequence). The DNA read from the CDR3 is TGTGCCAGTAGTCTAGGGACTAGCGGAGACACCGGGGAG. Protein: CASSLGTSGDTGE. The CDR3 as a whole reads CASSLGTSGDTGELFF.

At least ten counts were recorded for this clone. The read halts 3 residues ahead of the CDR3 end, with the missing end drawn from the germline J gene. V usage is TRBV20-1 and J usage is TRBJ2-1; TRBD2 aligns across 10 bases. The CDR3 runs to 14 residues. Germline CDR1 DFQATT, CDR2 SNEGSKA (reference sequence). CDR3 residues: CSSPRASGSDEQFF. CDR3 DNA, as far as it was read: TGCAGCAGCCCCCGGGCTAGCGGGAGTGATGAG.

This clone was seen ten or more times. The CDR3 is cut off 3 residues early in the read; its end comes from the germline J gene. V and J are TRBV5-5 and TRBJ2-2; D gene ambiguous. Deletions cut 1 base from V and 4 bases from J, with 5 bases between. The V gene's germline CDR1 is SGHKS and CDR2 YYEKEE (reference sequence). The CDR3 loop spans 13 amino acids. CDR3 amino acids: CASSLSSTGELFF. The sequenced CDR3 bases are TGTGCCAGCAGCTTGTCCAGCACCGGGGAG.

This clone has at least ten counts. The read falls 3 residues short of the CDR3 end, and the missing part is taken from the germline J gene. The chain couples TRBV19 to TRBJ1-4, with TRBD1 identical over 7 bases. With 3 bases clipped from V and 0 bases from J, the junction kept 13 bases outside the gene matches. Germline CDR1 is LNHDA and CDR2 is SQIVND (reference sequence). The CDR3 spans 19 residues. CDR3 DNA (partial): TGTGCCAGTAGTATTGGGACAGCCGGAATGAATCCAACTAATGAAAAA. Its protein product is CASSIGTAGMNPTNEK. The full CDR3 sequence reads CASSIGTAGMNPTNEKLFF.

This clone was observed at least ten times. This chain's CDR3 is CASSPRQGPNEKLFF. Incomplete CDR3 DNA: TGTGCCAGCAGTCCCCGACAGGGACCGAATGAAAAA. The V gene is TRBV12-3 or TRBV12-4, the J gene TRBJ1-4, with 7 bases matching TRBD1. The CDR3 end is not reached by the read, which stops 3 residues before it; the germline J gene fills it in. The junction had 8 bases not matched to a gene; V was cut back by 5 bases and J by 5 bases. The CDR3 is 15 amino acids.